Below are 30 T cell receptor beta chains sequenced from a single sample in a study of blood T cell repertoires in COVID-19. Profiling relied on immunoSEQ multiplex PCR, and the TCRdb table lists in-frame clones only, not all of them. Of roughly 480,000 clones in the sample, about 88% were seen once. Source material: peripheral blood. The receptor set was obtained from a man in his late teens or twenties with COVID-19, enrolled during active disease.

The V call is TRBV11-2, the J call TRBJ2-7; 10 bases line up with TRBD2. Trimming took 2 bases from V and 3 from J; bases not matched to a gene: 13. The CDR3 is 18 residues long. The germline V gene has CDR1 SGHAT and CDR2 FQNNGV. The CDR3 here is CASSLSRSPSGSLYEQYF. The CDR3 nucleotides are TGTGCCAGCAGCTTATCCCGTTCACCTAGCGGGAGTCTCTACGAGCAGTACTTC.

The chain employs TRBV7-9 and TRBJ1-2; TRBD1 aligns across 12 bases. The CDR3 runs 17 residues. J lost 3 bases, V lost 2 bases, and 7 bases had no gene match. Germline loops: CDR1 SEHNR, CDR2 FQNEAQ (reference sequence). CDR3 nucleotide sequence: TGTGCCAGCAGCTTAAGACGGGACAGGGGGCGCGACTATGGCTACACCTTC. Its translation: CASSLRRDRGRDYGYTF. The full variable domain, rest sourced from reference TRBV7-9 and TRBJ1-2, is DTGVSQNPRHKITKRGQNVTFRCDPISEHNRLYWYRQTLGQGPEFLTYFQNEAQLEKSRLLSDRFSAERPKGSFSTLEIQRTEQGDSAMYLCASSLRRDRGRDYGYTFGSGTRLTVV.

The chain links TRBV18 to TRBJ2-1; 12 nucleotides line up with TRBD1. V shed 3 bases, J shed 7 bases, and the junction held 4 bases outside the gene matches. The CDR3 has 15 residues. Germline V CDR1 and CDR2: KGHSH, LQKENI. CDR3 DNA sequence: TGTGCCAGCTCACCCGGGACAGGGGGCGAAAATGAGCAGTTCTTC. This encodes CASSPGTGGENEQFF.

The CDR3 nucleotides are TGTGCCAGCAGTGACCAGGCAGGGCGACCCACCGGGGAGCTGTTTTTT. Translating gives CASSDQAGRPTGELFF. The chain couples TRBV6-1 to TRBJ2-2, with D possibly TRBD1 on 5 matching bases. This CDR3 has 16 amino acids. Germline CDR1 MNHNS, CDR2 SASEGT. V was clipped by 3 bases and J by 4 bases, with 15 bases between them.

This chain links TRBV7-2 with TRBJ1-1, with D unclear. V was clipped by 1 base and J by 1 base, with 7 bases between them. CDR1 is SGHTA and CDR2 is FQGNSA in the germline V gene. The CDR3 contains 14 residues. This CDR3 is CASSLVRGNTEAFF. For the CDR3, the DNA is TGTGCCAGCAGCTTAGTCCGGGGGAACACTGAAGCTTTCTTT. The full variable domain, rest sourced from reference TRBV7-2 and TRBJ1-1, is GAGVSQSPSNKVTEKGKDVELRCDPISGHTALYWYRQSLGQGLEFLIYFQGNSAPDKSGLPSDRFSAERTGGSVSTLTIQRTQQEDSAVYLCASSLVRGNTEAFFGQGTRLTVV.

This chain links TRBV29-1 with TRBJ2-1; 7 bases are shared with TRBD2. The junction had 11 bases not matched to a gene; V was cut back by 6 bases and J by 3 bases. This CDR3 has 15 residues. Per germline, CDR1 SQVTM and CDR2 ANQGSEA. The DNA of the CDR3 is TGCAGCGTCTCTGGACTAGTTCTGAACTACAATGAGCAGTTCTTC. It yields the protein CSVSGLVLNYNEQFF.

This clone was counted only a few times. Other DNA variants within this sample encode the same CDR3. V and J are TRBV6-2 or TRBV6-3 and TRBJ2-1, with a tentative D call TRBD2 (6 bases). The CDR3 has 14 amino acids. CDR1 and CDR2 (germline): MNHEY, SVGEGT. Trimming removed 2 bases from V and 4 bases from J, with 9 bases in between. CDR3 protein: CASSYGGTYNEQFF. Written as DNA, the CDR3 is TGTGCCAGCAGTTACGGCGGGACTTACAATGAGCAGTTCTTC.

This chain links TRBV5-6 with TRBJ1-2, with 7 bases fitting TRBD1. The CDR3 sequence is 15 residues long. J was trimmed by 3 bases and V by 4 bases; bases with no gene match: 9. Per germline, CDR1 SGHDT and CDR2 YYEEEE. DNA for the CDR3: TGTGCCAGCAGCCAAGGGGGCTCGCCTTACTATGGCTACACCTTC. Protein sequence: CASSQGGSPYYGYTF.

The chain combines TRBV12-3 or TRBV12-4 with TRBJ2-7; 7 bases are shared with TRBD1. V was clipped by 8 bases and J by 0 bases; unmatched bases: 4. This CDR3 is 13 amino acids long. CDR3 residues: CASSTGSSYEQYF. CDR3 bases: TGTGCCAGCTCGACAGGGAGCTCCTACGAGCAGTACTTC.

In nucleotides, the CDR3 is TGTGCCAGCAGTTATGGGGGGGGGAACAATGAGCAGTTCTTC. Amino acid sequence: CASSYGGGNNEQFF. This chain joins TRBV6-5 and TRBJ2-1; TRBD2 agrees at 7 bases. The germline V gene encodes CDR1 MNHEY and CDR2 SVGAGI. The ends lost 3 bases at V and 5 bases at J; junction bases unmatched: 4. The CDR3 loop spans 14 amino acids.

The gene calls are TRBV4-1 and TRBJ2-1; 8 positions agree with TRBD2. Looked up from germline, CDR1 is MGHRA and CDR2 is YSYEKL. J lost 4 bases, V lost 4 bases, and 9 bases had no gene match. The CDR3 sequence is 16 residues long. CDR3 bases: TGCGCCAGCAGCCTCCCCGGGACTAGGGGTTACAATGAGCAGTTCTTC. This encodes CASSLPGTRGYNEQFF.

This chain uses TRBV29-1 with TRBJ2-1, with 8 bases lining up with TRBD2. Germline CDR1 and CDR2: SQVTM and ANQGSEA. This CDR3 has 13 residues. Germline trimming cut 7 bases from V and 2 bases from J; bases unmatched to any gene: 4. CDR3: CSGSGRAYNEQFF. CDR3 bases: TGCAGCGGAAGCGGGAGAGCCTACAATGAGCAGTTCTTC.

This sequence joins TRBV5-1 and TRBJ2-3; TRBD2 might be the D (7 bases). CDR1 and CDR2 from the germline V gene are SGHRS and YFSETQ. V was shortened by 3 bases and J by 0 bases, with 14 bases between the two germline ends. This CDR3 region has 16 residues. CDR3 DNA: TGCGCCAGCAGCTCCCAGAGCGGGACAAGCACAGATACGCAGTATTTT. This codes for CASSSQSGTSTDTQYF.

J is TRBJ1-5 and V is TRBV5-6; possible D gene TRBD1, 5 bases. V was trimmed by 3 bases and J by 2 bases, leaving 12 bases between them. The CDR3 runs 15 residues. Germline V lookup: CDR1 SGHDT, CDR2 YYEEEE. Written as DNA, the CDR3 is TGTGCCAGCAGCTCGTTGGACAAGGGCAATCAGCCCCAGCATTTT. It is translated as CASSSLDKGNQPQHF.

CDR3 region: CASSAPGQGNQPQHF. CDR3 nucleotides: TGTGCCAGCAGTGCGCCGGGACAGGGCAATCAGCCCCAGCATTTT. The chain joins TRBV25-1 to TRBJ1-5; 8 nucleotides agree with TRBD1. The J segment lost 2 bases and the V segment lost 4 bases, leaving 4 bases of the junction unmatched. Germline V CDR1 and CDR2: MGHDK, SYGVNS. This CDR3 contains 15 residues.

This rearrangement joins TRBV5-4 to TRBJ1-6, with 10 bases identical to TRBD1. CDR3 length: 15 residues. CDR1 is SGHNT and CDR2 is YYREEE in the germline V gene (reference sequence). J was trimmed by 8 bases and V by 4 bases; bases with no gene match: 6. CDR3 amino acids: CASSLTGTGDSPLHF. Written as DNA, the CDR3 is TGTGCCAGCAGCCTAACCGGGACAGGGGATTCACCCCTCCACTTT.

The rearrangement uses TRBV10-3 and TRBJ1-2, with D perhaps TRBD1 (6 bases). Germline V gene data show CDR1 as ENHRY and CDR2 as SYGVKD. The V gene lost 0 bases and the J gene lost 4 bases, with 6 bases spanning the gap. This CDR3 is 13 amino acids long. CDR3 in DNA: TGTGCCATCAGTGAGTCGGACAGCTATGGCTACACCTTC. As protein: CAISESDSYGYTF.

The chain uses TRBV29-1 and TRBJ2-2; D possibly corresponds to TRBD1 (5 bases). V was trimmed by 6 bases and J by 5 bases, leaving 16 bases between them. There are 14 residues in the CDR3. CDR1 SQVTM and CDR2 ANQGSEA come from the germline V gene. Here the CDR3 reads CSVLTDWETGELFF. The CDR3 nucleotides are TGCAGCGTATTGACAGACTGGGAAACCGGGGAGCTGTTTTTT.

This chain connects TRBV15 to TRBJ2-7; D not resolved. The CDR3 totals 12 residues. CDR1 and CDR2 from the germline V gene are LNHNV and YYDKDF (reference sequence). V lost 0 bases, J lost 13 bases, and 13 bases lay in between. CDR3 sequence reads: CATSRDSGSLYF. CDR3 nucleotides: TGTGCCACCAGCAGAGATTCCGGGTCGCTTTACTTC.

V is TRBV7-9 and J is TRBJ2-3; D possibly corresponds to TRBD1 (6 bases). The CDR3 length is 14 residues. Germline lookup yields CDR1 SEHNR and CDR2 FQNEAQ (reference sequence). The V and J ends lost 6 bases and 0 bases respectively, with 10 bases between them. CDR3 in DNA: TGTGCCAGCAGTAAGGACAGCAGCACAGATACGCAGTATTTT. It translates to CASSKDSSTDTQYF.

This clone was recorded a few times. The chain links TRBV5-6 to TRBJ1-6; the D is unclear. The germline V and J ends were trimmed by 0 bases and 5 bases, with 9 bases remaining between them. This CDR3 is built from 15 residues. The germline gives CDR1 SGHDT, CDR2 YYEEEE. This CDR3 is CASSLGKQNNSPLHF. The DNA for the CDR3 is TGTGCCAGCAGCTTGGGTAAACAGAATAATTCACCCCTCCACTTT. Filled out from reference TRBV5-6 and TRBJ1-6, the complete variable domain reads DAGVTQSPTHLIKTRGQQVTLRCSPKSGHDTVSWYQQALGQGPQFIFQYYEEEERQRGNFPDRFSGHQFPNYSSELNVNALLLGDSALYLCASSLGKQNNSPLHFGNGTRLTVT.

The genes are TRBV30 and TRBJ1-1; D is unresolved. V was shortened by 0 bases and J by 2 bases, with 7 bases between the two germline ends. This CDR3 contains 13 residues. Germline V gene lookup returns CDR1 GTSNPN and CDR2 SVGIG (reference sequence). CDR3 nucleotide sequence: TGTGCCTGGAGTGTAACAGTTAACACTGAAGCTTTCTTT. It codes for CAWSVTVNTEAFF.

The chain couples TRBV5-1 to TRBJ1-1; 7 bases align to TRBD1. CDR3 length: 14 amino acids. V lost 2 bases, J lost 7 bases, and 8 bases stayed unmatched. Per germline, CDR1 SGHRS and CDR2 YFSETQ. CDR3 amino acids: CASSFGTASNEAFF. The CDR3 DNA reads as TGCGCCAGCAGCTTTGGGACAGCGAGTAATGAAGCTTTCTTT.

The genes are TRBV30 and TRBJ2-7, with a possible D match to TRBD2 (6 bases). The ends were cut back, 0 bases at V and 2 bases at J, with 14 bases in the middle. The CDR3 runs 15 residues. Germline loops: CDR1 GTSNPN, CDR2 SVGIG (reference sequence). CDR3 nucleotide sequence: TGTGCCTGGAGTGTATCGGTAGGGACTCCCTACGAGCAGTACTTC. This gives the protein CAWSVSVGTPYEQYF.

The chain joins TRBV7-9 to TRBJ2-1; D uncertain. The germline V gene encodes CDR1 SEHNR and CDR2 FQNEAQ (reference sequence). V gave up 5 bases and J gave up 0 bases, with 14 bases separating them. The CDR3 is 16 amino acids. The CDR3 is CASSLRRVSSYNEQFF. The DNA of the CDR3 is TGTGCCAGCAGCCTCAGGCGCGTCAGCTCCTACAATGAGCAGTTCTTC.

This sequence joins TRBV2 and TRBJ2-7; TRBD1 matches at 9 bases. The germline gives CDR1 SNHLY, CDR2 FYNNEI. V was pared by 5 bases and J by 5 bases, with 10 bases of the junction left unmatched. This CDR3 contains 15 residues. The chain's CDR3 is CASSPPGTGLHEQYF. CDR3 in DNA: TGTGCCAGCAGTCCCCCGGGGACAGGGCTCCACGAGCAGTACTTC.

This CDR3 is CASSPQGLAEAFF. The DNA for the CDR3 is TGTGCCAGCAGCCCACAGGGCCTGGCTGAAGCTTTCTTT. This sequence joins TRBV6-5 and TRBJ1-1; D possibly corresponds to TRBD1 (6 bases). Trimming took 6 bases from V and 6 from J, leaving 14 bases between them. The germline gives CDR1 MNHEY, CDR2 SVGAGI. The CDR3 sequence is 13 residues long.

The rearrangement uses TRBV7-8 and TRBJ2-1; TRBD1 agrees at 8 bases. The ends lost 5 bases at V and 5 bases at J; junction bases unmatched: 8. The CDR3 loop spans 15 amino acids. Germline V gives CDR1 SGHVS, CDR2 FQNEAQ. CDR3 amino acids: CASSARQGYNNEQFF. CDR3 coding DNA: TGTGCCAGCAGCGCCCGACAGGGGTATAACAATGAGCAGTTCTTC.

V and J are TRBV19 and TRBJ2-1, with 8 bases identical to TRBD2. The CDR3 runs to 17 residues. In germline, CDR1 is LNHDA, CDR2 SQIVND (reference sequence). The V and J ends lost 4 bases and 1 base, in that order; junction bases with no gene match: 9. CDR3 region: CASSTALAAISYNEQFF. CDR3 DNA: TGTGCCAGTAGTACTGCACTAGCGGCGATATCCTACAATGAGCAGTTCTTC.

The rearrangement uses TRBV6-6 and TRBJ1-2; a possible D gene is TRBD1 (5 bases). Deletions cut 2 bases from V and 6 bases from J, with 10 bases between. CDR1 MNHNY and CDR2 SVGAGI come from the germline V gene (reference sequence). This CDR3 contains 13 residues. The CDR3 bases are TGTGCCAGCAGTTACACCCTCAGGGATGGCTACACCTTC. Translated, it gives CASSYTLRDGYTF.